The sample holds a few counts of the clone carrying this TCR beta chain. This sample was taken from a study of T-cell memory formation after mild COVID-19. One entry per CDR3 protein, called by TCRdb with MiXCR from the 5' RACE reads. The data hold roughly 170,000 distinct CDR3 sequences, with about a fifth observed a single time. The clonotype was recovered from a young man who had mild COVID-19 (a few samples of this study predate the infection). Cell type and time point are not known. The sequenced material came from PBMCs or a T cell subset sorted from them (not recorded which).

The chain's CDR3 is CASRVRVTAEAFF. CDR3 coding DNA: TGTGCCAGCAGGGTCCGGGTGACCGCTGAAGCTTTCTTT. The gene calls are TRBV2 and TRBJ1-1; no clear D gene. Germline V gene sequence: CDR1 SNHLY, CDR2 FYNNEI. This CDR3 is 13 amino acids long. The V and J ends lost 6 bases and 6 bases respectively, with 14 bases between them.